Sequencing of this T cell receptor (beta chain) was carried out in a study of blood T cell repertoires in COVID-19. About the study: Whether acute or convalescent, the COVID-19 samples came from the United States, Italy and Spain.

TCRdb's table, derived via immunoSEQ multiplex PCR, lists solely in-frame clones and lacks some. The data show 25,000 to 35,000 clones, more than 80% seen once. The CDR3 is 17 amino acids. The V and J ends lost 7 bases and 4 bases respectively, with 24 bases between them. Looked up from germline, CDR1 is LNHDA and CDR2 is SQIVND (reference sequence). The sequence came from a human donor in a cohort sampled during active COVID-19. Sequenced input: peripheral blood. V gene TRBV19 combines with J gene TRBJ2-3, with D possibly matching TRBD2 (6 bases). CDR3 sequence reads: CASTGTFYPYFSDTQYF. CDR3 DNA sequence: TGTGCCAGTACCGGGACTTTCTACCCTTATTTTTCAGATACGCAGTATTTT.